A single sample is the source of the 6 T cell receptor beta chains below, sequenced in a study of breast tumors, draining lymph nodes, adjacent tissues. The lymph nodes were axillary draining lymph nodes from breast cancer patients. TCRdb fed the multiplex PCR reads into MiXCR, producing one record per CDR3 protein. Here the sample spans 290,000 or so distinct CDR3 sequences, 30% to 35% being singletons. The material sequenced was axillary lymph node tissue. Source of these receptors: a female donor with breast cancer. Some clones in this sample may be carry-over from other donors' samples.

This clonotype was observed at least ten times. The genes are TRBV25-1 and TRBJ1-2; D is ambiguous. This CDR3 comprises 15 residues. Germline lookup yields CDR1 MGHDK and CDR2 SYGVNS. V lost 2 bases, J lost 5 bases, and 15 bases lay in between. CDR3 protein: CASSERGVAGYGYTF. The CDR3 DNA reads TGTGCCAGCAGTGAACGAGGAGTGGCTGGGTATGGCTACACCTTC.

This clonotype has at least ten counts. A much larger clonotype is one base distant, so this may be a read error. This chain uses TRBV7-9 with TRBJ1-2; D possibly corresponds to TRBD1 (5 bases). The CDR3 has 13 amino acids. Per the germline V gene, CDR1 is SEHNR and CDR2 is FQNEAQ (reference sequence). CDR3 coding DNA: TGTGCCAGCACCCCCGACAGTAACTATGGCCACACCTTC. It is translated as CASTPDSNYGHTF.

At least ten counts were recorded for this clonotype. The chain combines TRBV3-1 with TRBJ1-6; D is uncertain. Trimming stripped 1 base from V and 10 bases from J, with 11 bases between. The CDR3 runs 14 residues. Germline lookup yields CDR1 LGHDT and CDR2 YNNKEL (reference sequence). The CDR3 coding sequence is TGTGCCAGCAGCCAAGGTGGGAGTACCTCACCCCTCCACTTT. The encoded protein is CASSQGGSTSPLHF.

A remark on this clonotype: The junction departs from the called germline gene at one end, perhaps through a read error. The rearrangement uses TRBV10-3 and TRBJ2-2; maybe TRBD2 (5 bases). Per the germline V gene, CDR1 is ENHRY and CDR2 is SYGVKD. The CDR3 length is 14 residues. The CDR3, as DNA: TGTGCCATCGCGGCGAGAGGGCCGGCCGGGGAGCTGTTTTTC. Translating it yields CAIAARGPAGELFF.

This clonotype was picked up many times. The chain couples TRBV19 to TRBJ2-7; 9 bases are a match to TRBD2. Germline assignment: CDR1 LNHDA and CDR2 SQIVND (reference sequence). The CDR3 has 15 amino acids. V gave up 1 base and J gave up 4 bases; unmatched junction bases: 5. The chain's CDR3 is CASSIAGLASYEQYF. CDR3 nucleotide sequence: TGTGCCAGTAGTATAGCGGGACTAGCTAGTTACGAGCAGTACTTC.

The sample holds many counts of this clonotype. This chain joins TRBV7-9 and TRBJ2-7; perhaps TRBD1 as D (5 bases). V lost 3 bases to trimming and J lost 4 bases, with 7 bases between them. The CDR3 extends over 12 amino acids. Germline CDR1 is SEHNR and CDR2 is FQNEAQ (reference sequence). As DNA, the CDR3 is TGTGCCAGCAGCTTTCAGGGTTACGAGCAGTACTTC. Its protein is CASSFQGYEQYF.